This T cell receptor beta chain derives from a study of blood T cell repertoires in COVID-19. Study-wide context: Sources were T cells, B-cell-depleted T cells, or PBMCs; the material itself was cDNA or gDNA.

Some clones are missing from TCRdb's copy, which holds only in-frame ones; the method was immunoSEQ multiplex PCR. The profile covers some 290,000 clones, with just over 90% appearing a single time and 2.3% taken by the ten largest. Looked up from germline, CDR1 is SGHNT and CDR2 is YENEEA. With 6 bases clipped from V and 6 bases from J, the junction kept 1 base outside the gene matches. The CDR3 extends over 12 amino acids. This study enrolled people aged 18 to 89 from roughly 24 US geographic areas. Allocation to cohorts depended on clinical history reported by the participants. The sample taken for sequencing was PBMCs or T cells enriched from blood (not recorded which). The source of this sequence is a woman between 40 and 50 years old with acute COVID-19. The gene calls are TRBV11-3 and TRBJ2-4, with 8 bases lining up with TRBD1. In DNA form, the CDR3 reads TGTGCCAGCAGTACAGGGGGAAACATTCAGTACTTC. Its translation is CASSTGGNIQYF.